One sample yielded the 11 T cell receptor beta chains listed below, sequenced in a study of cytomegalovirus exposure and HLA in healthy donors. The PCR ran on 60 Vbeta and 13 Jbeta primers. TCRdb's copy holds only in-frame clones and misses some; the assay was immunoSEQ multiplex PCR. The sample carries some 200,000 clones, roughly 80% recorded once. Sequenced input: PBMCs. These receptors all stem from a woman aged 18-35 years in good health and CMV-seronegative.

J is TRBJ1-6 and V is TRBV27, with 12 bases aligning to TRBD1. Trimming removed 3 bases from V and 6 bases from J; junction bases left unmatched: 3. Germline-derived CDR1 and CDR2 are MNHEY and SMNVEV (reference sequence). The CDR3 length is 16 residues. The CDR3 coding sequence is TGTGCCAGCAGTTTCCGGGACAGGGGGCCTAATTCACCCCTCCACTTT. It yields the protein CASSFRDRGPNSPLHF.

This clone has more than one count but fewer than ten. The chain has TRBV19 and TRBJ1-4; a weak D match, TRBD1 (5 bases). V lost 5 bases to trimming and J lost 8 bases, with 18 bases between them. This CDR3 is 15 amino acids long. Looked up from germline, CDR1 is LNHDA and CDR2 is SQIVND (reference sequence). The CDR3 region has the DNA TGTGCCAGTAGTGCCGACCGGGGGTTTGGGGAAAAACTGTTTTTT. It encodes CASSADRGFGEKLFF.

The chain is built from TRBV2 and TRBJ2-7; 11 bases agree with TRBD2. The J segment lost 2 bases and the V segment lost 4 bases, leaving 7 bases of the junction unmatched. The CDR3 runs 16 residues. Germline V CDR1 and CDR2: SNHLY, FYNNEI. The CDR3 DNA follows: TGTGCCAGCAGTGTAGCTAGCGGGAGGATAACCTACGAGCAGTACGTC. The encoded protein is CASSVASGRITYEQYV.

As regards this clone: This sample also contains other DNA sequences that code for the same CDR3. This chain joins TRBV7-2 and TRBJ2-7; tentative D call: TRBD1 (5 bases). Germline CDR1 reads SGHTA; CDR2 reads FQGNSA. The CDR3 is 12 residues long. The CDR3 region has the DNA TGCGCCAGCAGCCCCCAGGGTAACGAGCAGTACGTC. Translated, it gives CASSPQGNEQYV.

The chain combines TRBV10-3 with TRBJ2-6; TRBD1 might be the D (5 bases). Germline CDR1 reads ENHRY; CDR2 reads SYGVKD. Trimming shortened V by 2 bases and J by 4 bases, and 12 bases separated the two germline ends. The CDR3 covers 16 residues. CDR3 amino acids: CAISETQGFGANVLTF. The CDR3 coding sequence is TGTGCCATCAGTGAGACGCAGGGTTTCGGGGCCAACGTCCTGACTTTC.

The CDR3 DNA follows: TGTTCCAGCAGCCGTCTGGGAGACCCTTCCAACGAGCAGTACGTC. It encodes CSSSRLGDPSNEQYV. The genes are TRBV7-9 and TRBJ2-7; possible D gene TRBD2, 5 bases. Germline V gene sequence: CDR1 SEHNR, CDR2 FQNEAQ (reference sequence). CDR3 length equals 15 residues.

The chain recombines TRBV5-1 with TRBJ1-4; TRBD1 agrees at 9 bases. Germline trimming cut 3 bases from V and 7 bases from J; bases unmatched to any gene: 7. This CDR3 is 15 amino acids long. Germline V gene lookup returns CDR1 SGHRS and CDR2 YFSETQ. Written as DNA, the CDR3 is TGCGCCAGCAGCTATGAGGGGGACAGGGCTGAAAAACTGTTTTTT. Amino acids: CASSYEGDRAEKLFF. The variable domain in full, completed from reference TRBV5-1 and TRBJ1-4, reads KAGVTQTPRYLIKTRGQQVTLSCSPISGHRSVSWYQQTPGQGLQFLFEYFSETQRNKGNFPGRFSGRQFSNSRSEMNVSTLELGDSALYLCASSYEGDRAEKLFFGSGTQLSVL.

The rearrangement links TRBV5-1 to TRBJ2-7, with a tentative D call TRBD2 (6 bases). CDR1 is SGHRS, CDR2 YFSETQ, per germline. CDR3 length: 14 amino acids. Trimming shortened V by 6 bases and J by 5 bases, and 18 bases separated the two germline ends. The CDR3 coding sequence is TGCGCCAGCACCCGGCTCGGAGGGGTGGACGAGCAGTACTTC. Its protein is CASTRLGGVDEQYF.

The chain combines TRBV6-6 with TRBJ1-5; D might be TRBD1 (6 bases). CDR3 length: 13 residues. V lost 5 bases to trimming and J lost 5 bases, with 10 bases between them. The germline gives CDR1 MNHNY, CDR2 SVGAGI (reference sequence). The DNA for the CDR3 is TGTGCCAGCAGTGTCAGGGGAGATCAGCCCCAGCATTTT. Translated: CASSVRGDQPQHF.

The V and J genes are TRBV28 and TRBJ2-7, with 7 bases aligning to TRBD2. The germline gives CDR1 MDHEN, CDR2 SYDVKM. V lost 2 bases, J lost 11 bases, and 6 bases stayed unmatched. This CDR3 contains 12 residues. The CDR3 DNA is TGTGCCAGCAGTTTAGGGGAGGGTGGGGAGTACTTC. Protein sequence: CASSLGEGGEYF.

On this clone itself: The junction differs from germline at one of its ends, possibly a read error. The J gene is TRBJ2-5, the V gene TRBV7-9; 10 bases map to TRBD1. Germline assignment: CDR1 SEHNR and CDR2 FQNEAQ (reference sequence). This CDR3 region has 18 residues. The chain's CDR3 is CSSSERQGAWRGEETQYF. The CDR3 DNA reads TGTTCCAGCAGCGAGAGACAGGGGGCCTGGCGGGGGGAAGAGACCCAGTACTTC.